What follows are 16 T cell receptor beta chains derived from one specimen sequenced in a study of blood T cell repertoires in COVID-19. Some clones are missing from TCRdb's copy, which holds only in-frame ones; the method was immunoSEQ multiplex PCR. The sample yields about 350,000 clones, about nine tenths seen once. Sequenced input: PBMCs or T cells enriched from blood (not recorded which). Source of these receptors: a woman in her thirties who had been exposed to COVID-19.

In the case of this clone: At one end the junction does not follow the germline gene, possibly because of a read error. The chain links TRBV7-7 to TRBJ2-1, with 8 positions matching TRBD2. This CDR3 comprises 15 residues. The V gene's germline CDR1 is SSHAT and CDR2 FNYEAQ (reference sequence). The CDR3 DNA follows: TGTGCTAGCAGCTTGAGCGGGGGTCCTTACAATGAGCAGTTCTTC. This sequence encodes CASSLSGGPYNEQFF. Together with reference TRBV7-7 and TRBJ2-1, the CDR3 gives the full variable domain: GAGVSQSPRYKVTKRGQDVTLRCDPISSHATLYWYQQALGQGPEFLTYFNYEAQPDKSGLPSDRFSAERPEGSISTLTIQRTEQRDSAMYRCASSLSGGPYNEQFFGPGTRLTVL.

CDR3 region: CASSYGGVNQPQHF. The DNA of the CDR3 is TGTGCCAGCAGTTATGGCGGGGTTAATCAGCCCCAGCATTTT. The chain carries TRBV27 and TRBJ1-5; no firm D call. The CDR3 runs 14 residues. Looked up from germline, CDR1 is MNHEY and CDR2 is SMNVEV (reference sequence). Trimming left V 4 bases short and J 4 bases short, with 11 bases between.

V is TRBV19 and J is TRBJ1-5; 10 bases fit TRBD1. The CDR3 is made up of 17 amino acids. V was clipped by 5 bases and J by 2 bases; unmatched bases: 9. CDR1 and CDR2 (germline): LNHDA, SQIVND (reference sequence). CDR3 region: CASSEAGTGAGNQPQHF. The CDR3 nucleotides read TGTGCCAGTAGTGAAGCCGGGACAGGGGCCGGCAATCAGCCCCAGCATTTT.

The chain couples TRBV3-1 (or the pseudogene TRBV3-2) to TRBJ1-1; D ambiguous. Germline V gives CDR1 LGHDT, CDR2 YNNKEL (reference sequence). CDR3 size: 15 residues. The V end was cut by 1 base, the J end by 1 base, with 10 bases between. In DNA, the CDR3 is TGTGCCAGCAGCCAAGGCAGTTCCCCGAACACTGAAGCTTTCTTT. The encoded protein is CASSQGSSPNTEAFF.

The chain couples TRBV9 to TRBJ2-1, with 7 bases that match TRBD1. The trim removed 1 base at V and 5 bases at J, leaving 12 bases unmatched. The V gene's germline CDR1 is SGDLS and CDR2 YYNGEE. The CDR3 is 17 amino acids. CDR3 sequence: CASSVTGTAASHNEQFF. Written as DNA, the CDR3 is TGTGCCAGCAGCGTAACAGGGACAGCTGCGTCCCACAATGAGCAGTTCTTC.

The chain combines TRBV10-3 with TRBJ1-3; 8 bases are a match to TRBD1. V shed 7 bases and J 3 bases; nucleotides not matched to a gene: 8. This CDR3 contains 15 residues. Germline V gene lookup returns CDR1 ENHRY and CDR2 SYGVKD. This CDR3 is CAINPGTGGGNTIYF. The DNA of the CDR3 is TGTGCCATCAATCCCGGGACAGGTGGTGGAAACACCATATATTTT.

This clone has more than one count but fewer than ten. The chain carries TRBV11-2 and TRBJ2-7, with 11 bases matching TRBD1. The CDR3 length is 15 residues. Losses at the gene ends were 5 bases for V and 5 bases for J; bases not matched to a gene: 8. Germline V gives CDR1 SGHAT, CDR2 FQNNGV. The DNA for the CDR3 is TGTGCCAGCAGCCCCAGGGACAGGGGGATCAACGAGCAGTACTTC. It yields the protein CASSPRDRGINEQYF.

J is TRBJ2-7 and V is TRBV14, with 7 bases identical to TRBD2. CDR1 is SGHDN, CDR2 FVKESK, per germline. The CDR3 totals 16 residues. The V gene end was trimmed by 1 base and the J gene end by 3 bases; junction bases not matched to a gene: 9. CDR3 protein: CASSQAVLAGVYEQYF. The CDR3 DNA follows: TGTGCCAGCAGCCAAGCGGTTTTGGCGGGAGTCTACGAGCAGTACTTC.

The rearrangement joins TRBV27 to TRBJ2-2; D call uncertain. Germline CDR1 MNHEY, CDR2 SMNVEV (reference sequence). The CDR3 runs to 15 residues. V lost 2 bases to trimming and J lost 0 bases, with 7 bases between them. CDR3 sequence (DNA): TGTGCCAGCAGTTTAATAGGAGCGAACACCGGGGAGCTGTTTTTT. It translates to CASSLIGANTGELFF.

V usage is TRBV6-5 and J usage is TRBJ1-1, with a possible D match to TRBD1 (6 bases). The CDR3 is 14 amino acids. Germline V gives CDR1 MNHEY, CDR2 SVGAGI. V dropped 6 bases and J dropped 4 bases, with 15 bases sitting between them. This chain's CDR3 is CASRRGGESTEAFF. In DNA, the CDR3 is TGTGCCAGCAGGAGGGGGGGAGAGAGCACTGAAGCTTTCTTT.

The J gene is TRBJ1-1, the V gene TRBV2, with unresolved D. The CDR3 length is 12 residues. The germline V gene encodes CDR1 SNHLY and CDR2 FYNNEI. The ends were cut back, 8 bases at V and 1 base at J, with 8 bases in the middle. This CDR3 reads CASRTANTEAFF. DNA of the CDR3: TGTGCCAGCCGAACTGCGAACACTGAAGCTTTCTTT.

The chain has TRBV2 and TRBJ2-5; 16 nucleotides agree with TRBD2. Trimming cost V 3 bases and J 5 bases; bases outside gene matches: 9. Germline assignment: CDR1 SNHLY and CDR2 FYNNEI. The CDR3 contains 18 residues. CDR3: CASSDSGTSGRAGETQYF. The CDR3 DNA reads TGTGCCAGCAGTGACTCCGGGACTAGCGGGAGGGCCGGGGAGACCCAGTACTTC.

The rearrangement joins TRBV7-2 to TRBJ2-5, with D perhaps TRBD1 (5 bases). Germline V gives CDR1 SGHTA, CDR2 FQGNSA. The CDR3 has 11 residues. Deletions cut 8 bases from V and 5 bases from J, with 9 bases between. The DNA of the CDR3 is TGTGCCAGCCAGGGATGGGAGACCCAGTACTTC. Protein: CASQGWETQYF. The whole variable domain, filled in from reference TRBV7-2 and TRBJ2-5, reads GAGVSQSPSNKVTEKGKDVELRCDPISGHTALYWYRQSLGQGLEFLIYFQGNSAPDKSGLPSDRFSAERTGGSVSTLTIQRTQQEDSAVYLCASQGWETQYFGPGTRLLVL.

This chain connects TRBV9 to TRBJ2-1, with TRBD2 matching over 8 bases. Germline trimming cut 0 bases from V and 9 bases from J; bases unmatched to any gene: 8. Germline V gene data show CDR1 as SGDLS and CDR2 as YYNGEE. The CDR3 loop spans 15 amino acids. The CDR3 bases are TGTGCCAGCAGCGTAGGTGCTAGCGGGTGGAGTGAGCAGTTCTTC. Its protein product is CASSVGASGWSEQFF.

This sequence joins TRBV11-2 and TRBJ1-4; a weak D match, TRBD1 (5 bases). The V and J ends lost 5 bases and 6 bases respectively, with 16 bases between them. The germline V gene encodes CDR1 SGHAT and CDR2 FQNNGV. CDR3 length equals 15 residues. The CDR3 region is CASSPNIQVDEKLFF. DNA of the CDR3: TGTGCCAGCAGCCCAAATATACAGGTTGATGAAAAACTGTTTTTT.

J is TRBJ2-3 and V is TRBV12-3 or TRBV12-4; a weak D match, TRBD1 (5 bases). This CDR3 has 11 amino acids. V was trimmed by 7 bases and J by 7 bases, leaving 9 bases between them. The CDR3 spells CASITGNTQYF. The CDR3 DNA reads as TGTGCCAGCATTACAGGCAATACGCAGTATTTT.